These 30 T cell receptor beta chains were all obtained from the same sample, sequenced in a study of cytomegalovirus exposure and HLA in healthy donors. The PCR had 60 Vbeta and 13 Jbeta primers. Profiling relied on immunoSEQ multiplex PCR, and the TCRdb table lists in-frame clones only, not all of them. Altogether around 200,000 clones are present, about 81% being singletons, with the ten largest covering approximately 5.7%. The sample consisted of PBMCs. These receptors were collected from a middle-aged man in good health and CMV-seropositive.

This chain joins TRBV15 and TRBJ2-3; 13 nucleotides line up with TRBD2. With 2 bases clipped from V and 5 bases from J, the junction kept 10 bases outside the gene matches. This CDR3 spans 18 amino acids. CDR1 and CDR2 (germline): LNHNV, YYDKDF (reference sequence). The CDR3 nucleotides are TGTGCCACCAGCAGATCGGGCACTAGCGGGAGGGCTGTAGATACGCAGTATTTT. It translates to CATSRSGTSGRAVDTQYF.

The genes are TRBV27 and TRBJ1-2; D possibly corresponds to TRBD1 (6 bases). The CDR3 sequence is 13 residues long. The V end was cut by 3 bases, the J end by 7 bases, with 12 bases between. The germline V gene encodes CDR1 MNHEY and CDR2 SMNVEV (reference sequence). The CDR3 sequence is CASSFQGFSGYTF. The CDR3 DNA follows: TGTGCCAGCAGTTTTCAGGGGTTCAGTGGCTACACCTTC.

The chain joins TRBV6-1 to TRBJ2-1; 8 positions agree with TRBD2. The trim removed 4 bases at V and 1 base at J, leaving 6 bases unmatched. This CDR3 contains 16 residues. CDR1 and CDR2 from the germline V gene are MNHNS and SASEGT. The chain's CDR3 is CASSGLLADSYNEQFF. CDR3 bases: TGTGCCAGCAGTGGATTACTAGCGGATTCCTACAATGAGCAGTTCTTC.

The J gene is TRBJ2-7, the V gene TRBV29-1; 11 bases line up with TRBD1. The germline V gene encodes CDR1 SQVTM and CDR2 ANQGSEA. The CDR3 covers 13 residues. The V gene end was trimmed by 7 bases and the J gene end by 3 bases; junction bases not matched to a gene: 5. For the CDR3, the DNA is TGCAGCGCAACCGGGACAGGGGGCTACGAGCAGTACGTC. Amino acid sequence: CSATGTGGYEQYV.

The CDR3 spells CASSFDGRIIGELFF. DNA for the CDR3: TGCGCCAGCAGCTTCGACGGGAGGATAATCGGGGAGCTGTTTTTT. This rearrangement joins TRBV5-1 to TRBJ2-2; 7 nucleotides agree with TRBD2. V was clipped by 2 bases and J by 7 bases; unmatched bases: 8. Germline V lookup: CDR1 SGHRS, CDR2 YFSETQ. The length of the CDR3 is 15 residues.

V is TRBV19 and J is TRBJ2-4, with TRBD2 as a possible D gene (5 bases). This CDR3 is built from 16 residues. V was cut by 4 bases and J by 4 bases, with 17 bases left in between. The V gene's germline CDR1 is LNHDA and CDR2 SQIVND (reference sequence). Written as DNA, the CDR3 is TGTGCCAGTAGTAAAAGGTCTAGCCCCGAGAAAAACATTCAGTACTTC. This gives the protein CASSKRSSPEKNIQYF.

This sequence joins TRBV5-8 and TRBJ2-1, with D uncertain. Per the germline V gene, CDR1 is SGHTS and CDR2 is YDEGEE. Between the trimmed V and J ends, which lost 2 bases and 4 bases, there was a span of 10 bases. This CDR3 has 14 residues. CDR3 DNA sequence: TGTGCCAGCAGCTTTTCTCAGGCGTACAATGAGCAGTTCTTC. As protein: CASSFSQAYNEQFF.

V gene TRBV4-1 combines with J gene TRBJ1-2; D might be TRBD1 (5 bases). The germline V gene has CDR1 MGHRA and CDR2 YSYEKL. The CDR3 has 15 residues. V was shortened by 1 base and J by 0 bases, with 9 bases between the two germline ends. The CDR3 loop is CASSQVRGSNYGYTF. The CDR3 region has the DNA TGCGCCAGCAGCCAAGTTAGGGGCTCTAACTATGGCTACACCTTC.

The V gene is TRBV2, the J gene TRBJ1-2; D gene uncertain. Trimming cost V 2 bases and J 4 bases, with 17 bases left between them. CDR1 and CDR2 (germline): SNHLY, FYNNEI. The CDR3 is 16 residues long. The CDR3, as DNA: TGTGCCAGCAGTGAATGGAGCACACCGAACCCCTATGGCTACACCTTC. Residues: CASSEWSTPNPYGYTF.

This clone has more than one count but fewer than ten. The chain links TRBV25-1 to TRBJ1-5; 10 bases line up with TRBD1. The germline gives CDR1 MGHDK, CDR2 SYGVNS. CDR3 length equals 16 residues. Trimming at V came to 6 bases and at J to 7 bases, leaving 12 bases not matched to a gene. CDR3 sequence: CASSIRTGGGGQPQHF. The CDR3 nucleotides are TGTGCCAGCAGCATCCGGACAGGGGGAGGTGGCCAGCCCCAGCATTTT.

This chain uses TRBV7-3 with TRBJ1-1; 10 bases agree with TRBD1. Germline CDR1 reads SGHTA; CDR2 reads FQGTGA. J lost 8 bases, V lost 5 bases, and 5 bases had no gene match. The CDR3 contains 13 residues. The CDR3 nucleotides are TGTGCCAGCAGCCCGACAGGGGGCAGCGAAGCTTTCTTT. Its protein product is CASSPTGGSEAFF.

In regard to this clone: At the DNA level, this CDR3 is encoded by other sequences in the same sample as well. The chain combines TRBV30 with TRBJ2-5, with TRBD2 matching 8 bases. CDR1 GTSNPN and CDR2 SVGIG come from the germline V gene (reference sequence). This CDR3 is 16 amino acids long. J gave up 5 bases and V 3 bases, and 14 bases lay outside the gene matches. The DNA for the CDR3 is TGTGCCTGGAGCCCCCTCGGGACGACGGGAGGGGAGACCCAGTACTTC. It translates to CAWSPLGTTGGETQYF.

The sample holds a few counts of this clone. V and J are TRBV6-5 and TRBJ2-6, with D perhaps TRBD1 (6 bases). Germline assignment: CDR1 MNHEY and CDR2 SVGAGI. CDR3 length equals 16 residues. V lost 0 bases, J lost 1 base, and 7 bases lay in between. CDR3 sequence reads: CASSYSTGSGANVLTF. In DNA form, the CDR3 reads TGTGCCAGCAGTTACTCTACAGGGTCTGGGGCCAACGTCCTGACTTTC.

Comments on this clone: The junction does not match germline at one end; this may be a read error. The rearrangement joins TRBV6-5 to TRBJ2-1; 10 positions agree with TRBD2. CDR3 length: 15 residues. The germline V gene has CDR1 MNHEY and CDR2 SVGAGI. CDR3 region: CASRRSGREGNEQFF. In nucleotides, the CDR3 is TGTGCAAGCAGGAGGAGCGGGAGGGAGGGCAATGAGCAGTTCTTC.

V and J are TRBV30 and TRBJ2-1, with 12 bases fitting TRBD2. The V and J ends lost 3 bases and 5 bases, in that order; junction bases with no gene match: 11. The CDR3 has 17 amino acids. Germline CDR1 and CDR2: GTSNPN and SVGIG (reference sequence). CDR3 in amino acids: CAWRVLAGGSGNNEQFF. The CDR3 DNA follows: TGTGCCTGGAGGGTACTAGCGGGAGGCTCAGGGAACAATGAGCAGTTCTTC.

The CDR3 DNA reads as TGTGCCAGTAGTATTCGGGACACCGGGGAGCTGTTTTTT. Translation: CASSIRDTGELFF. V is TRBV19 and J is TRBJ2-2; D unclear. Germline values: CDR1 LNHDA, CDR2 SQIVND (reference sequence). The CDR3 is 13 amino acids. Trimming took 3 bases from V and 3 from J, leaving 5 bases between them.

This clone has a single count. Here the CDR3 DNA reads TGTGCCAGTAGTATAGGCCCTGGACAGAACATGAACACTGAAGCTTTCTTT. Protein sequence: CASSIGPGQNMNTEAFF. The rearrangement links TRBV19 to TRBJ1-1; D might be TRBD1 (6 bases). Trimming cost V 1 base and J 0 bases, with 15 bases left between them. The germline CDR1 and CDR2 sequences are LNHDA and SQIVND (reference sequence). The CDR3 runs 17 residues.

The V gene is TRBV11-2, the J gene TRBJ2-5, with 14 positions matching TRBD2. Germline assignment: CDR1 SGHAT and CDR2 FQNNGV. V lost 5 bases and J lost 4; bases outside the gene matches: 9. This CDR3 is 17 amino acids long. For the CDR3, the DNA is TGTGCCAGCAGCCACGGACTAGCGGGAGGAAGTGGAGAGACCCAGTACTTC. Translating it yields CASSHGLAGGSGETQYF.

The chain joins TRBV2 to TRBJ2-3; 9 nucleotides align to TRBD2. The CDR3 sequence is 16 residues long. V gave up 6 bases and J gave up 2 bases; unmatched junction bases: 9. Germline values: CDR1 SNHLY, CDR2 FYNNEI. The CDR3, as DNA: TGTGCCAGCAGGGACATAGCGGGAGCCTCCACAGATACGCAGTATTTT. It translates to CASRDIAGASTDTQYF.

The chain couples TRBV27 to TRBJ2-7; the D is unclear. There are 14 residues in the CDR3. From germline, CDR1 is MNHEY and CDR2 SMNVEV (reference sequence). V lost 0 bases and J 10 bases, leaving 16 bases between the germline ends. This chain's CDR3 is CASSLSPLTPPQYF. In DNA, the CDR3 is TGTGCCAGCAGTTTATCGCCCCTAACCCCCCCTCAGTACTTC.

The J gene is TRBJ2-3, the V gene TRBV5-1; possibly TRBD2 for D (5 bases). V was trimmed by 1 base and J by 1 base, leaving 10 bases between them. In germline, CDR1 is SGHRS, CDR2 YFSETQ. The CDR3 is 15 amino acids. Here the CDR3 reads CASSLSPSRTDTQYF. DNA for the CDR3: TGCGCCAGCAGCTTGTCCCCTAGCCGCACAGATACGCAGTATTTT.

The V gene is TRBV18, the J gene TRBJ1-5; 7 nucleotides agree with TRBD1. CDR3 length equals 15 residues. V was pared by 4 bases and J by 6 bases, with 9 bases of the junction left unmatched. Looked up from germline, CDR1 is KGHSH and CDR2 is LQKENI. The DNA of the CDR3 is TGTGCCAGCTCACTAGGACAGGCCCAACGTCAGCCCCAGCATTTT. This translates into CASSLGQAQRQPQHF.

The genes are TRBV10-2 and TRBJ2-2; D possibly corresponds to TRBD2 (5 bases). Trimming stripped 6 bases from V and 0 bases from J, with 8 bases between. The CDR3 consists of 14 residues. The V gene's germline CDR1 is WSHSY and CDR2 SAAADI. The CDR3 region is CASRSGPNTGELFF. CDR3 in DNA: TGCGCCAGCAGAAGCGGACCGAACACCGGGGAGCTGTTTTTT.

CDR3 loop: CASSPAEGRGYGYTF. The CDR3 DNA follows: TGTGCCAGCAGCCCCGCTGAGGGAAGAGGTTATGGCTACACCTTC. This sequence joins TRBV11-2 and TRBJ1-2; D gene uncertain. From germline, CDR1 is SGHAT and CDR2 FQNNGV. The V and J ends lost 5 bases and 5 bases respectively, with 18 bases between them. The CDR3 length is 15 residues.

The chain recombines TRBV19 with TRBJ1-1, with D possibly TRBD1 on 5 matching bases. Germline assignment: CDR1 LNHDA and CDR2 SQIVND (reference sequence). V lost 0 bases, J lost 4 bases, and 12 bases lay in between. The CDR3 runs 15 residues. The CDR3 DNA sequence: TGTGCCAGTAGTATAGAGAGTGCGGGGCGCACTGAAGCTTTCTTT. It translates to CASSIESAGRTEAFF.

The V gene is TRBV9, the J gene TRBJ1-4; D remains unclear. V was cut by 0 bases and J by 3 bases, with 9 bases left in between. Germline V lookup: CDR1 SGDLS, CDR2 YYNGEE. This CDR3 region has 15 residues. This chain's CDR3 is CASSVEPVPNEKLFF. DNA of the CDR3: TGTGCCAGCAGCGTAGAGCCGGTCCCTAATGAAAAACTGTTTTTT.

The V gene is TRBV5-1, the J gene TRBJ2-1; 8 bases agree with TRBD2. The CDR3 extends over 17 amino acids. J lost 0 bases, V lost 2 bases, and 7 bases had no gene match. In germline, CDR1 is SGHRS, CDR2 YFSETQ. The CDR3 region has the DNA TGCGCCAGCAGCTTAGGCCCAACTAGCGGCTCCTACAATGAGCAGTTCTTC. Residues: CASSLGPTSGSYNEQFF. The full variable domain, completed using reference TRBV5-1 and TRBJ2-1, is KAGVTQTPRYLIKTRGQQVTLSCSPISGHRSVSWYQQTPGQGLQFLFEYFSETQRNKGNFPGRFSGRQFSNSRSEMNVSTLELGDSALYLCASSLGPTSGSYNEQFFGPGTRLTVL.

The gene calls are TRBV7-3 and TRBJ2-1; 10 bases map to TRBD1. Unmatched junction bases numbered 9, after V lost 5 bases and J lost 5 bases. The CDR3 has 16 amino acids. CDR1 and CDR2 from the germline V gene are SGHTA and FQGTGA. The CDR3: CASSLGFGTGDNEQFF. The CDR3 DNA reads as TGTGCCAGCAGCCTAGGGTTCGGGACAGGGGACAATGAGCAGTTCTTC.

The V gene is TRBV7-3, the J gene TRBJ2-3; 8 bases are shared with TRBD2. J lost 6 bases, V lost 3 bases, and 8 bases had no gene match. CDR1 is SGHTA, CDR2 FQGTGA, per germline. The CDR3 sequence is 15 residues long. The CDR3 spells CASSFLAGEGDTQYF. CDR3 bases: TGTGCCAGCAGCTTCCTAGCGGGCGAAGGGGATACGCAGTATTTT.

The chain recombines TRBV5-1 with TRBJ2-2; 7 bases line up with TRBD1. J was trimmed by 3 bases and V by 4 bases; bases with no gene match: 6. The V gene's germline CDR1 is SGHRS and CDR2 YFSETQ. There are 15 residues in the CDR3. Here the CDR3 DNA reads TGCGCCAGCAGCCTGAGGGGGCCGGACACCGGGGAGCTGTTTTTT. This translates into CASSLRGPDTGELFF.